The clone carrying this TCR beta chain came up many times. Time point specified: patch test 3, about 24 weeks after DPC sensitization. Treatment meaning: therapeutic diphenylcyclopropenone sensitization with weekly scalp DPC. Using its own MiXCR run on the RACE reads, TCRdb lists one record per CDR3 protein. The sample has over 80,000 distinct CDR3 sequences, roughly a tenth seen once. The sample originates from a study of human T cells and chemical hapten exposure. The CDR3 spans 15 residues. V lost 10 bases and J lost 7; bases outside the gene matches: 12. The germline V gene encodes CDR1 MDHEN and CDR2 SYDVKM.

The chain joins TRBV28 to TRBJ2-7; 14 positions match TRBD2. This clonotype originated in a woman in her twenties or thirties with alopecia areata. Some clones in this sample may be carry-over from other donors' samples. The sample consisted of whole blood, taken in connection with sensitization to the hapten diphenylcyclopropenone (DPC). This chain's CDR3 is CATTGLAGAVSEQYF. The CDR3 DNA sequence: TGTGCCACCACGGGACTAGCGGGAGCTGTATCTGAGCAGTACTTC.